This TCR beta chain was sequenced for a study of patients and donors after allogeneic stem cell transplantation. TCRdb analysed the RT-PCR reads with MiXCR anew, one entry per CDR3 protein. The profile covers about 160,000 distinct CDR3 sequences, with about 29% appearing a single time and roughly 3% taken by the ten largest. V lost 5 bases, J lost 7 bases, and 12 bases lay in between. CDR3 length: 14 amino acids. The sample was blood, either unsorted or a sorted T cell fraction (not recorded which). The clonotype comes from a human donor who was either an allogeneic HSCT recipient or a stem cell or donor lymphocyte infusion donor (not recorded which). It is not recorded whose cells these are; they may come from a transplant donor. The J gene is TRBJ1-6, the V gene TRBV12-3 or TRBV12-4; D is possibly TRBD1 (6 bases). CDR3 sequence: CASSGTGWNSPLHF. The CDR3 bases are TGTGCCAGCAGTGGTACAGGGTGGAATTCACCCCTCCACTTT.